The 9 T cell receptor beta chains below come from one sample, sequenced in a study of blood T cell repertoires in COVID-19. Sequencing used immunoSEQ multiplex PCR; TCRdb keeps in-frame clones, though not all of them. The table lists fewer than 250,000 clones, around 83% of them singletons, with less than 8% in the top ten. Input material: peripheral blood. The receptors derive from a woman in her forties or fifties with acute or convalescent COVID-19.

With respect to this clone: The sample contains more than one DNA sequence encoding this CDR3. The chain is built from TRBV18 and TRBJ2-7; D possibly corresponds to TRBD2 (6 bases). The length of the CDR3 is 12 residues. V was shortened by 6 bases and J by 3 bases, with 9 bases between the two germline ends. Germline CDR1 KGHSH, CDR2 LQKENI. The CDR3 DNA sequence: TGTGCCAGCTCCCCCGGGGGCTACGAGCAGTACTTC. Its protein is CASSPGGYEQYF.

The V gene is TRBV7-2, the J gene TRBJ1-1; weak D call: TRBD1 (5 bases). V lost 5 bases and J 3 bases, leaving 10 bases between the germline ends. Germline assignment: CDR1 SGHTA and CDR2 FQGNSA. This CDR3 comprises 13 residues. CDR3: CASSQGPDTEAFF. The CDR3 DNA is TGTGCCAGCAGCCAGGGCCCCGACACTGAAGCTTTCTTT.

As concerns this clone: This same CDR3 is encoded by further DNA sequences in the sample. The CDR3, as DNA: TGCGCCAGCAGCGGGGGGGGGACAGATACGCAGTATTTT. Translation gives CASSGGGTDTQYF. The chain links TRBV5-1 to TRBJ2-3; 7 nucleotides line up with TRBD2. This CDR3 spans 13 amino acids. Trimming at V came to 4 bases and at J to 3 bases, leaving 2 bases not matched to a gene. CDR1 is SGHRS, CDR2 YFSETQ, per germline.

The chain uses TRBV19 and TRBJ1-1, with D possibly TRBD1 on 6 matching bases. Trimming stripped 5 bases from V and 4 bases from J, with 14 bases between. The CDR3 consists of 14 residues. CDR1 is LNHDA and CDR2 is SQIVND in the germline V gene (reference sequence). CDR3 in DNA: TGTGCCAGTAGTGAAATACGAGGGGGCACTGAAGCTTTCTTT. Amino acids: CASSEIRGGTEAFF.

The genes are TRBV7-7 and TRBJ2-1; D remains unclear. There are 13 residues in the CDR3. CDR1 is SSHAT and CDR2 is FNYEAQ in the germline V gene (reference sequence). V gave up 0 bases and J gave up 8 bases, with 8 bases separating them. The CDR3 bases are TGTGCCAGCAGCTTAGCGGTCGGTGATGAGCAGTTCTTC. It yields the protein CASSLAVGDEQFF.

This rearrangement joins TRBV28 to TRBJ1-2; 11 bases are shared with TRBD1. Trimming cost V 8 bases and J 6 bases; bases outside gene matches: 5. The CDR3 spans 13 residues. CDR1 and CDR2 from the germline V gene are MDHEN and SYDVKM. CDR3 sequence reads: CASWTGGRNGYTF. The CDR3 DNA is TGTGCCAGCTGGACAGGGGGCAGGAATGGCTACACCTTC.

The CDR3 bases are TGTGCCAGCAGCCGGACTAGCGGGGGGGCCGATACGCAGTATTTT. This codes for CASSRTSGGADTQYF. The rearrangement uses TRBV7-3 and TRBJ2-3; 15 positions match TRBD2. The CDR3 totals 15 residues. The V segment lost 5 bases and the J segment 6 bases; nucleotides outside the gene matches: 3. CDR1 is SGHTA, CDR2 FQGTGA, per germline.

This clone was found once. The chain links TRBV6-6 to TRBJ2-1, with TRBD1 as a possible D gene (6 bases). Germline V gene lookup returns CDR1 MNHNY and CDR2 SVGAGI (reference sequence). The CDR3 is 18 amino acids. Trimming pared 5 bases from V and 3 bases from J, leaving 23 bases between. CDR3 loop: CASSQAPGRGSGYNEQFF. DNA of the CDR3: TGTGCCAGCAGTCAGGCCCCTGGAAGGGGGTCGGGCTACAATGAGCAGTTCTTC.

The chain carries TRBV24-1 and TRBJ2-5, with 10 bases identical to TRBD2. V was pared by 8 bases and J by 4 bases, with 3 bases of the junction left unmatched. Germline V gene sequence: CDR1 KGHDR, CDR2 SFDVKD. This CDR3 region has 13 residues. As DNA, the CDR3 is TGTGCCACCAAACCTAGCGGGGGAGAGACCCAGTACTTC. Its translation: CATKPSGGETQYF.